This T cell receptor beta chain came from a study of OX40 agonist ivuxolimab in advanced cancers. Background on the study: Cancers in dose escalation were hepatocellular, melanoma, renal cell and head and neck. A partial response was reached by three patients: one with hepatocellular carcinoma and two with cutaneous melanoma.

The germline gives CDR1 KGHSH, CDR2 LQKENI. Germline trimming cut 8 bases from V and 2 bases from J; bases unmatched to any gene: 5. The CDR3 spans 14 residues. TCRdb's table, derived via immunoSEQ multiplex PCR, lists solely in-frame clones and lacks some. The sample has 69,000 or so clones, approximately 92% seen once. The sample in question was CD4+ or CD8+ T cells sorted from blood, obtained in a trial of the OX40 agonist ivuxolimab. The clonotype comes from an adult with an advanced solid tumor such as melanoma, head and neck, liver or kidney cancer. This sequence joins TRBV18 and TRBJ2-7; 11 positions agree with TRBD1. CDR3 nucleotide sequence: TGTGCCAGCCGCGGACAGGGGGCGACCTACGAGCAGTACTTC. It translates to CASRGQGATYEQYF.